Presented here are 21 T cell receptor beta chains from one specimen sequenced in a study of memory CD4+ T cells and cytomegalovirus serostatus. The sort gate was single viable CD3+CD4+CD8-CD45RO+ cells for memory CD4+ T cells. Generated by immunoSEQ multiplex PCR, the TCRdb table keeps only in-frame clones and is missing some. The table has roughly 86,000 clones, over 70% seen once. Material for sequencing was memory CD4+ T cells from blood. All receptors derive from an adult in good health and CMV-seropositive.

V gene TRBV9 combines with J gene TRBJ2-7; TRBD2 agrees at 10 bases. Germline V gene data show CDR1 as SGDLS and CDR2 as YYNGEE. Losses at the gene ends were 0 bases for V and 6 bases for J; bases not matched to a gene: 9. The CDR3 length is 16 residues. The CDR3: CASSVGRTSGPGEQYF. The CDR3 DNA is TGTGCCAGCAGCGTAGGAAGGACTAGCGGTCCAGGCGAGCAGTACTTC.

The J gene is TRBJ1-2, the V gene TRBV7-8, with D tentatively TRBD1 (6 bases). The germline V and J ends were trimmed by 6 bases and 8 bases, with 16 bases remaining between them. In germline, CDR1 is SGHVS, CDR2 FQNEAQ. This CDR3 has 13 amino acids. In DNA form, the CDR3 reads TGTGCCAGCAGTTCCCCGGGGGGGGGCGGCTACACCTTC. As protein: CASSSPGGGGYTF. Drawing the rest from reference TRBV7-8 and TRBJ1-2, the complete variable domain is GAGVSQSPRYKVAKRGQDVALRCDPISGHVSLFWYQQALGQGPEFLTYFQNEAQLDKSGLPSDRFFAERPEGSVSTLKIQRTQQEDSAVYLCASSSPGGGGYTFGSGTRLTVV.

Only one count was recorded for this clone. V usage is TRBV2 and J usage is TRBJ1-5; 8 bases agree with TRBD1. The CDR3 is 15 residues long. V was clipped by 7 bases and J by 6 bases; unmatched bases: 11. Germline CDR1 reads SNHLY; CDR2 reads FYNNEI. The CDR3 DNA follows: TGTGCCAGCAAAGGGACGGACAGGGCCAGTCAGCCCCAGCATTTT. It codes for CASKGTDRASQPQHF.

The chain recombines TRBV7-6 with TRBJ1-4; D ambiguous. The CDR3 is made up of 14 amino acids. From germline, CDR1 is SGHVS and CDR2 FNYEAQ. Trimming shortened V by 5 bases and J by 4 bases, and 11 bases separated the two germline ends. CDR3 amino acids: CASSGGQHNEKLFF. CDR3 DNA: TGTGCCAGCAGCGGTGGTCAGCATAATGAAAAACTGTTTTTT.

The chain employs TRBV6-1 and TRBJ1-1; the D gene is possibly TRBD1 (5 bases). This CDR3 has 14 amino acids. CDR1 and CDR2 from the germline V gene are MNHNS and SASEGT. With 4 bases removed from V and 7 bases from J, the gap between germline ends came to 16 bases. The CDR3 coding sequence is TGTGCCAGCAGTGTGTTTCAGGGTACTCATGAAGCTTTCTTT. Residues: CASSVFQGTHEAFF.

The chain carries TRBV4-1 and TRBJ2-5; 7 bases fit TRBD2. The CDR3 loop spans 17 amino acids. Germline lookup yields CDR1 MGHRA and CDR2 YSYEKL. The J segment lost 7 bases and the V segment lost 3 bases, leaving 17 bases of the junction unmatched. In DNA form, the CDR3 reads TGCGCCAGCAGCCAGGGGGGGGTTGGTAGCGGAGCTGGGACCCAGTACTTC. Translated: CASSQGGVGSGAGTQYF.

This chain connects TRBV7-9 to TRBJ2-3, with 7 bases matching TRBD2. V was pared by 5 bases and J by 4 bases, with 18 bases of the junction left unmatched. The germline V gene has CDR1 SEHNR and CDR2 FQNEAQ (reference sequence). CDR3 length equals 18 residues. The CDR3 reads CASSPTPSLTSIADTQYF. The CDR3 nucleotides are TGTGCCAGCAGCCCAACACCAAGCTTGACTAGCATAGCAGATACGCAGTATTTT.

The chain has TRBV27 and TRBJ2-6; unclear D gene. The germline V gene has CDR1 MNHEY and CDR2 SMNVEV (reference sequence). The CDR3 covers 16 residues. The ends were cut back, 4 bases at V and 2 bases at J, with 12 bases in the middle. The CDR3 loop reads CASSSPRFTGANVLTF. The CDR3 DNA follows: TGTGCCAGCAGTTCCCCTCGGTTTACTGGGGCCAACGTCCTGACTTTC. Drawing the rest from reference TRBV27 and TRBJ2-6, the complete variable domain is EAQVTQNPRYLITVTGKKLTVTCSQNMNHEYMSWYRQDPGLGLRQIYYSMNVEVTDKGDVPEGYKVSRKEKRNFPLILESPSPNQTSLYFCASSSPRFTGANVLTFGAGSRLTVL.

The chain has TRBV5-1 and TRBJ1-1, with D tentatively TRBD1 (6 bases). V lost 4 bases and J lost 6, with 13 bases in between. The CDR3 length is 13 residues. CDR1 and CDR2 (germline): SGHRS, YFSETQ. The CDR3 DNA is TGCGCCAGCAGCACAGTGGGGGCTGCTGAAGCTTTCTTT. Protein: CASSTVGAAEAFF.

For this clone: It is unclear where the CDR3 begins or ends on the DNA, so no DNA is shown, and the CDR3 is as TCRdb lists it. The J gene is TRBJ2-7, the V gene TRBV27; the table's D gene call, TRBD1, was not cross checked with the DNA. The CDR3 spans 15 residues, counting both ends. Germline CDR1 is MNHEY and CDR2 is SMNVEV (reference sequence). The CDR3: CASSFGNGALYEQYF.

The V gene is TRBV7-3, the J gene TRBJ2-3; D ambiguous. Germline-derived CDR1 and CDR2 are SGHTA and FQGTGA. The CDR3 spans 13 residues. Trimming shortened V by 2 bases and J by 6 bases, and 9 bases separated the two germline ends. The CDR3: CASSLGWADTQYF. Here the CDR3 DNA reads TGTGCCAGCAGCTTAGGCTGGGCCGATACGCAGTATTTT.

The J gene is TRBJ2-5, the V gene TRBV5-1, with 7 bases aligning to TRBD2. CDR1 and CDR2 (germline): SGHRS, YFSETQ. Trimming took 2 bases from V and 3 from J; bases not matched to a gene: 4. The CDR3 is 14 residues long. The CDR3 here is CASSFWGGEETQYF. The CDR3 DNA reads TGCGCCAGCAGCTTCTGGGGGGGGGAAGAGACCCAGTACTTC.

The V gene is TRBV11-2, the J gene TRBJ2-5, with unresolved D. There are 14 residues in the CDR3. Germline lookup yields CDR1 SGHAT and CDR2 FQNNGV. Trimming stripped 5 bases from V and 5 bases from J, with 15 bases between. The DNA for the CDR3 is TGTGCCAGCAGCACCCAGGATAGTCGGGAGACCCAGTACTTC. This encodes CASSTQDSRETQYF.

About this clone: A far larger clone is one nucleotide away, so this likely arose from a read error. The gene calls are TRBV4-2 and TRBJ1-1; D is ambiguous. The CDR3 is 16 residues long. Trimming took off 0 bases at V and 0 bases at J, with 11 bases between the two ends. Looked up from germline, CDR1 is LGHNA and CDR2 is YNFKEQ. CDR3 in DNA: TGTGCCAGCAGCCAAGATCCCGGATACTTGAACACTGAAGCTTTCTTT. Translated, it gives CASSQDPGYLNTEAFF.

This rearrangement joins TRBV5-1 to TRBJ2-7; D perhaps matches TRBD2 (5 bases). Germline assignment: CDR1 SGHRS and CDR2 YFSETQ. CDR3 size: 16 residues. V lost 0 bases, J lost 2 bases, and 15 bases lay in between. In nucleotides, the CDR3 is TGCGCCAGCAGCTTGGGTGGGTGGAGGCCTCCCTACGAGCAGTACTTC. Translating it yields CASSLGGWRPPYEQYF.

As DNA, the CDR3 is TGTGCCTGGAGCCGGGACGGTCAAGAGACCCAGTACTTC. Its protein product is CAWSRDGQETQYF. The rearrangement uses TRBV30 and TRBJ2-5; D is tentatively TRBD1 or TRBD2 (5 bases each). The CDR3 spans 13 residues. From germline, CDR1 is GTSNPN and CDR2 SVGIG (reference sequence). Between the trimmed V and J ends, which lost 3 bases and 2 bases, there was a span of 10 bases.

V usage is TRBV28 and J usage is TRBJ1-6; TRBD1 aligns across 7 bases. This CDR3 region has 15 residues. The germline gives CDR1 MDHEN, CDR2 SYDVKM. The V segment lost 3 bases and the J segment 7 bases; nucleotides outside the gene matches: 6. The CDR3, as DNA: TGTGCCAGCAGTTTGATCCGACAGGGAAATTCACCCCTCCACTTT. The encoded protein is CASSLIRQGNSPLHF. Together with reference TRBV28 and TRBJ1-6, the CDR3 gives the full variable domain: DVKVTQSSRYLVKRTGEKVFLECVQDMDHENMFWYRQDPGLGLRLIYFSYDVKMKEKGDIPEGYSVSREKKERFSLILESASTNQTSMYLCASSLIRQGNSPLHFGNGTRLTVT.

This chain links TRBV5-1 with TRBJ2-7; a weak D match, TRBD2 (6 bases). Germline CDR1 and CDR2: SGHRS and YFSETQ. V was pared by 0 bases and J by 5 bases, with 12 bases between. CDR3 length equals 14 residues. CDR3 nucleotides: TGCGCCAGCAGCTTGGGCCTAGCGAAGGACGAGCAGTACTTC. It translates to CASSLGLAKDEQYF.

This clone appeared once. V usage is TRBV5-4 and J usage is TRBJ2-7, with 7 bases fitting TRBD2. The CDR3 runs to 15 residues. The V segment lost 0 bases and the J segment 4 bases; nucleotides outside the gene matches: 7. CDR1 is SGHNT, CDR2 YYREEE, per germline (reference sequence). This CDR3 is CASSLGGGLSYEQYF. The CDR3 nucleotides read TGTGCCAGCAGCTTGGGCGGGGGACTGAGTTACGAGCAGTACTTC.

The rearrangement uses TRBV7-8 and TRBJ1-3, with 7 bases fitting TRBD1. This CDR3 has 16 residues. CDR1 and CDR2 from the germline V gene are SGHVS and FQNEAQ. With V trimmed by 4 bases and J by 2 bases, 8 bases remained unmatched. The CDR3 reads CASSSFPGGTGNTIYF. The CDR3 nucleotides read TGTGCCAGCAGCTCATTCCCAGGGGGAACTGGAAACACCATATATTTT.

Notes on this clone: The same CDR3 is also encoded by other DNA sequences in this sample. The CDR3 DNA sequence: TGTGCCAGCAGTTACTCGGACAGCTCCTACGAGCAGTACTTC. Protein product: CASSYSDSSYEQYF. The chain uses TRBV6-5 and TRBJ2-7, with D perhaps matching TRBD1 (6 bases). CDR3 length: 14 residues. V lost 0 bases and J 0 bases, leaving 6 bases between the germline ends. The germline V gene has CDR1 MNHEY and CDR2 SVGAGI.